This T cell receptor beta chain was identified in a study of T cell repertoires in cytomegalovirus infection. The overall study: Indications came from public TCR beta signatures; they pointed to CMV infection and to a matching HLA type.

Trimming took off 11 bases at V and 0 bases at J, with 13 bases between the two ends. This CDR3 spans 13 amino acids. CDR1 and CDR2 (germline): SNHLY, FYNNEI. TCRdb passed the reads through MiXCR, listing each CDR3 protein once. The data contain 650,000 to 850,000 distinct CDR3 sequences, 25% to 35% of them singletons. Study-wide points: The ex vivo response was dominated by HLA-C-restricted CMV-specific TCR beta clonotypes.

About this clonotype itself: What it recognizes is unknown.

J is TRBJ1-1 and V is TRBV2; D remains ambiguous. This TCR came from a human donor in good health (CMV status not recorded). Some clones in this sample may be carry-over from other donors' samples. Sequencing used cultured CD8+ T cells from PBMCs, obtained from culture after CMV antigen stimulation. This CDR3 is CASLKVLNTEAFF. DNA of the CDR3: TGTGCCTCCCTCAAAGTCCTGAACACTGAAGCTTTCTTT.